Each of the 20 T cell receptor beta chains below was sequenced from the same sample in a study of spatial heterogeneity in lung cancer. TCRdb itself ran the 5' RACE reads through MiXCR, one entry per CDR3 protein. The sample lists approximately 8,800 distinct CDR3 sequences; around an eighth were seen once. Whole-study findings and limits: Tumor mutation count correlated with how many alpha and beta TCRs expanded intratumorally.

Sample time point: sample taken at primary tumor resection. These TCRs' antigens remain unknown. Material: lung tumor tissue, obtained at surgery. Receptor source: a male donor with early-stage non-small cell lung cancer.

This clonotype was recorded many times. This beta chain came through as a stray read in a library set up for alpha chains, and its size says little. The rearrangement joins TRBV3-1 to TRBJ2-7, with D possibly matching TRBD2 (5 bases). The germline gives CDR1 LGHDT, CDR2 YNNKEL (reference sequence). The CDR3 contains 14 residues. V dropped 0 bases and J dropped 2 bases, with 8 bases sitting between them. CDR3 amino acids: CASSQEDSTYEQYF. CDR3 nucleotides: TGTGCCAGCAGCCAAGAGGACTCAACCTACGAGCAGTACTTC.

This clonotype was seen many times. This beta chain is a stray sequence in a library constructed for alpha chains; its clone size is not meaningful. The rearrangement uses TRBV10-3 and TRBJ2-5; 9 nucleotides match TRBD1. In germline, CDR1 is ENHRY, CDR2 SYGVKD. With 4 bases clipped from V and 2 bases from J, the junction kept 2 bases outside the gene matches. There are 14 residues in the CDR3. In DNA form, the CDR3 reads TGTGCCATCAGTGCCGGACAGGGGCAAGAGACCCAGTACTTC. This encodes CAISAGQGQETQYF.

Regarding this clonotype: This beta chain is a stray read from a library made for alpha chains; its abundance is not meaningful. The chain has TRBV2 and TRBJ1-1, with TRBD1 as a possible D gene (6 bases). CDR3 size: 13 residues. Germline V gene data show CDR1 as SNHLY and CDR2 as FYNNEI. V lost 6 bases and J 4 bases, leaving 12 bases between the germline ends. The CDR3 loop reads CASSKGEGTEAFF. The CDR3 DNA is TGTGCCAGCAGCAAGGGGGAGGGCACTGAAGCTTTCTTT.

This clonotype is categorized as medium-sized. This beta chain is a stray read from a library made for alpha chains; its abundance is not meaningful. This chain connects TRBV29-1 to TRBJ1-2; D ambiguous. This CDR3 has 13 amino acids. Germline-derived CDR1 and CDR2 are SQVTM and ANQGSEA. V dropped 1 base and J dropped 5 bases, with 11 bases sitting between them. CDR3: CSVEGTETYGYTF. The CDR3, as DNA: TGCAGCGTTGAAGGTACAGAGACTTATGGCTACACCTTC.

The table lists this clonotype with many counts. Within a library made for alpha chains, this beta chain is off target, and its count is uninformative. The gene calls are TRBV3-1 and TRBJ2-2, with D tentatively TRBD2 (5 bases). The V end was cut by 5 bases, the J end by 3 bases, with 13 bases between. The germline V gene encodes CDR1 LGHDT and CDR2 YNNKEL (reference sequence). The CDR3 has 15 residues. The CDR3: CASSAGEIDTGELFF. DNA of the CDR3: TGTGCCAGCAGCGCCGGGGAGATCGACACCGGGGAGCTGTTTTTT.

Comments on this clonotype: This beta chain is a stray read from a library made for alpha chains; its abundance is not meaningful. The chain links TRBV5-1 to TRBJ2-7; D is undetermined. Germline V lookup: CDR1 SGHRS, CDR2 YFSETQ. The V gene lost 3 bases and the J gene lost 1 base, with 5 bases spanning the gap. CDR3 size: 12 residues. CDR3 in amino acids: CASSSGSYEQYF. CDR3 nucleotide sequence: TGCGCCAGCAGCTCCGGATCCTACGAGCAGTACTTC.

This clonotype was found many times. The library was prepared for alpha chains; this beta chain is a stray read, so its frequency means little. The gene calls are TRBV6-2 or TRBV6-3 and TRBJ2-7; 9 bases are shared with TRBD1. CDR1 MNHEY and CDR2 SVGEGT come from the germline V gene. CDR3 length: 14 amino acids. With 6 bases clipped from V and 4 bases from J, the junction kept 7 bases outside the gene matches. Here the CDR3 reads CASSRDRVMYEQYF. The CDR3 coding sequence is TGTGCCAGCAGCCGGGACAGGGTGATGTACGAGCAGTACTTC.

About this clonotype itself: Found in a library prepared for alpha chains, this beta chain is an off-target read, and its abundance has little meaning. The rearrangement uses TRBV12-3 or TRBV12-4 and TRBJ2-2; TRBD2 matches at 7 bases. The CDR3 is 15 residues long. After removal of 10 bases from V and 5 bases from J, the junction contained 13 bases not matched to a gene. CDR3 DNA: TGTGCCACTACGGGACTATCGATGTGGACCGGGGAGCTGTTTTTT. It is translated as CATTGLSMWTGELFF.

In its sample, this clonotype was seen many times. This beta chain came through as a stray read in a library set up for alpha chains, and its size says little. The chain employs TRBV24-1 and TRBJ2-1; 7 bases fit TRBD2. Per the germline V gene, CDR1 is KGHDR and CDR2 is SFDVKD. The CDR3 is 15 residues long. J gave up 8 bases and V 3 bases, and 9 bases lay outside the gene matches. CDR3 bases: TGTGCCACCAGTGATAGGCAAGCGGGAATAGATGAGCAGTTCTTC. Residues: CATSDRQAGIDEQFF.

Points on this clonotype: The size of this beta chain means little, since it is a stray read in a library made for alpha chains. CDR3: CASSQDQVRGVNGNTIYF. The CDR3 nucleotides read TGTGCCAGCAGCCAAGATCAGGTCAGGGGAGTTAATGGAAACACCATATATTTT. This chain links TRBV4-2 with TRBJ1-3; D is perhaps TRBD1 (6 bases). This CDR3 is built from 18 residues. Trimming shortened V by 0 bases and J by 3 bases, and 18 bases separated the two germline ends. Germline V gene data show CDR1 as LGHNA and CDR2 as YNFKEQ.

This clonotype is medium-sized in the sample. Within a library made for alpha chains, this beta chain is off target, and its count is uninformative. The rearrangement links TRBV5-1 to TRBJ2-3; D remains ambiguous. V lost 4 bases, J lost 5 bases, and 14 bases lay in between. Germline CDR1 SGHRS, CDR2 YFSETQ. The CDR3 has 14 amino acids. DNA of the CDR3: TGCGCCAGCAGCCCGTATGTGGACCGAGATACGCAGTATTTT. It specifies CASSPYVDRDTQYF.

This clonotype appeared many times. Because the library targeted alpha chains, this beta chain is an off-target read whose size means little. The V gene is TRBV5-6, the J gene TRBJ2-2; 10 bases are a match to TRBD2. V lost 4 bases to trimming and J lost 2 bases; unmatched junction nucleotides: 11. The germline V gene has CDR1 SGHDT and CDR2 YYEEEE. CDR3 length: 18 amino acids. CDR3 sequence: CASSRRLAGDLNTGELFF. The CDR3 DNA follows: TGTGCCAGCAGCCGGAGACTAGCGGGCGATCTTAACACCGGGGAGCTGTTTTTT.

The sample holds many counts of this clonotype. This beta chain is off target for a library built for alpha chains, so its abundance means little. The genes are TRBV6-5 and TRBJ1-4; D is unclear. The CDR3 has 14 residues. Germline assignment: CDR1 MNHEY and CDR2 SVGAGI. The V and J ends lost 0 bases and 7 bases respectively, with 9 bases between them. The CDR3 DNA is TGTGCCAGCAGTTACTCAGGGAATGCTGAAAAACTGTTTTTT. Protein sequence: CASSYSGNAEKLFF.

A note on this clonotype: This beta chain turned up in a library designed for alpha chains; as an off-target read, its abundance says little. CDR3 amino acids: CASSTGDTGNTIYF. In nucleotides, the CDR3 is TGTGCCAGCAGCACAGGGGATACTGGAAACACCATATATTTT. This chain uses TRBV7-2 with TRBJ1-3; TRBD1 aligns across 7 bases. The V segment lost 5 bases and the J segment 2 bases; nucleotides outside the gene matches: 3. The CDR3 has 14 amino acids. Germline V gene data show CDR1 as SGHTA and CDR2 as FQGNSA. Full variable domain (outside the CDR3, taken from reference TRBV7-2 and TRBJ1-3): GAGVSQSPSNKVTEKGKDVELRCDPISGHTALYWYRQSLGQGLEFLIYFQGNSAPDKSGLPSDRFSAERTGGSVSTLTIQRTQQEDSAVYLCASSTGDTGNTIYFGEGSWLTVV.

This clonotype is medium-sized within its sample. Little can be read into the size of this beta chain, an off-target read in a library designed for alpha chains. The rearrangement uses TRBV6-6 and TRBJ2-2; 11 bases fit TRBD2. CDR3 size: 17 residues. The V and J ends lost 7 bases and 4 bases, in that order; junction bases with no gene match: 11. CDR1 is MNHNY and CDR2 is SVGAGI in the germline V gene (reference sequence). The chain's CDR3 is CASTEIAGGASTGELFF. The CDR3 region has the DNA TGTGCCAGCACAGAAATAGCGGGAGGGGCTTCCACCGGGGAGCTGTTTTTT.

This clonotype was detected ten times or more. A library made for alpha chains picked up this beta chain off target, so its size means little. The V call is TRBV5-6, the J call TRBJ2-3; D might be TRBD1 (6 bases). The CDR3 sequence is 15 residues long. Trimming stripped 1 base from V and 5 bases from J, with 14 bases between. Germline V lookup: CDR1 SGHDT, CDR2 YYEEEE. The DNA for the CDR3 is TGTGCCAGCAGCTTGAGGGGGACGTTAGAAGATACGCAGTATTTT. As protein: CASSLRGTLEDTQYF.

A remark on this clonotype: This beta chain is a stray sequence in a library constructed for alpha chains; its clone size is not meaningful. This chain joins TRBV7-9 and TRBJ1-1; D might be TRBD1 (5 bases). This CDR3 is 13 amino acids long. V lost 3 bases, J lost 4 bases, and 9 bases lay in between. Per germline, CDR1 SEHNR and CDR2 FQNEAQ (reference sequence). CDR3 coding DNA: TGTGCCAGCAGCTTTGGCAGGGTCACTGAAGCTTTCTTT. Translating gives CASSFGRVTEAFF.

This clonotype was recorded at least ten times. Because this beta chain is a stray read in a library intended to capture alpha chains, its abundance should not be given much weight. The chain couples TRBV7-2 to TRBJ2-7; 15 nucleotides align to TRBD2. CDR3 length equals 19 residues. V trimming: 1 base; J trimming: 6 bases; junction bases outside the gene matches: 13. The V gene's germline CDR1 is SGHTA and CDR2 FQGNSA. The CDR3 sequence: CASSLGGPGLAGGTSEQYF. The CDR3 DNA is TGTGCCAGCAGCTTAGGCGGACCGGGACTAGCGGGAGGAACGTCCGAGCAGTACTTC.

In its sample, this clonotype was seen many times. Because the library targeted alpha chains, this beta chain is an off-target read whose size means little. The CDR3 nucleotides read TGCGCCAGCAAGTTAGCGGGAGTATCAAACACCGGGGAGCTGTTTTTT. It specifies CASKLAGVSNTGELFF. V gene TRBV5-1 combines with J gene TRBJ2-2; 9 bases fit TRBD2. The CDR3 runs to 16 residues. V dropped 6 bases and J dropped 2; count of bases not matched to a gene: 8. The germline V gene encodes CDR1 SGHRS and CDR2 YFSETQ. The complete variable domain, with remaining parts taken from reference TRBV5-1 and TRBJ2-2, reads KAGVTQTPRYLIKTRGQQVTLSCSPISGHRSVSWYQQTPGQGLQFLFEYFSETQRNKGNFPGRFSGRQFSNSRSEMNVSTLELGDSALYLCASKLAGVSNTGELFFGEGSRLTVL.

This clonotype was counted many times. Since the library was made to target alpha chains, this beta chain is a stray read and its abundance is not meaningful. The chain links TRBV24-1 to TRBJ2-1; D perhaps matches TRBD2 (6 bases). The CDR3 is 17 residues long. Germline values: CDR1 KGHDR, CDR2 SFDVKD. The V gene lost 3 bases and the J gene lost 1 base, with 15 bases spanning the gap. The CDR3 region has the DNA TGTGCCACCAGTGATGCCTTTGCGGGAAAATCCTACAATGAGCAGTTCTTC. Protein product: CATSDAFAGKSYNEQFF.